One TCR beta chain is described in this entry. Antigen specificity is unknown. Germline lookup yields CDR1 SGHRS and CDR2 YFSETQ. Trimming removed 3 bases at V and 2 bases at J, with 9 bases between. The CDR3 runs 13 residues. These data come from a study of T cells in Graves' hyperthyroidism and ophthalmopathy. Study results and limitations: Blood also contained most expanded thyroid clonotypes above 0.001.

RNA transcripts provided the source from which TCR beta CDR3 regions were amplified. When the TCR CDR3 underwent first-round RT-PCR, the HTBI primer set was used. MiXCR, run by TCRdb on the multiplex PCR reads, gives a single entry per CDR3 protein. The table records around 340,000 distinct CDR3 sequences, approximately 18% of them present only once. Patients aged 18 to 65 with hyperthyroidism were newly diagnosed, with duration under 2 months. The study left out patients who had uncontrolled infection, other autoimmune disease, pregnancy or lactation. The PBMCs were taken from about 9.7 ml of fresh peripheral blood.

This receptor was taken from a woman younger than 45 with Graves' hyperthyroidism that later progressed to Graves' ophthalmopathy. The chain is built from TRBV5-1 and TRBJ2-7; D remains unclear. The sample consisted of blood. The CDR3 DNA reads as TGCGCCAGCAGCTCGGGCCGTGCCTACGAGCAGTACTTC. Its translation: CASSSGRAYEQYF.